This T cell receptor (beta chain) was obtained from a study of identical twins. Study-wide results and limits: Among out-of-frame alpha sequences shared by twins, low generation probability occurred in excess.

No donor was unhealthy or non-Caucasian. A note on this clonotype: The antigen is not known.

The cDNA had a unique molecular identifier and a template-switch universal primer site. TCRdb re-analysed the 5' RACE reads in MiXCR, keeping a single row per CDR3 protein. The profile covers around 450,000 distinct CDR3 sequences, with approximately 14% appearing a single time and 0.4% to 0.55% taken by the ten largest. Looked up from germline, CDR1 is MNHEY and CDR2 is SVGEGT. Trimming shortened V by 4 bases and J by 7 bases, and 10 bases separated the two germline ends. CDR3 length equals 13 residues. A further study also used this sample, focusing on yellow fever vaccine responses in identical twins. From that second work: Vaccine T cell responses of twins reportedly seemed partly convergent and partly personalized.

The chain is built from TRBV6-2 or TRBV6-3 and TRBJ2-2, with D perhaps TRBD1 (6 bases). The clonotype was recovered from a woman between 18 and 29 years old in good health. Sample: CD4+ T cells sorted from blood. CDR3 in amino acids: CASSSRGHGELFF. The CDR3 DNA sequence: TGTGCCAGCAGTTCCCGGGGACACGGGGAGCTGTTTTTT.